The 8 T cell receptor beta chains listed next were all sequenced from one sample in a study of regulatory T cells in long-lasting Graves disease. According to the study, TCR beta libraries were built with iRepertoire HTBI primers and CDR3-region Arm-PCR. MiXCR, run by TCRdb on the multiplex PCR reads, gives a single entry per CDR3 protein. Altogether 680,000 or so distinct CDR3 sequences are present, around 17% being singletons, with the ten largest covering 18%. This sample's time point: newly diagnosed GD, antithyroid drugs for less than 3 months. PBMC RNA served as the TCR library source. These records were also assigned to another study, of T cells in Graves' hyperthyroidism and ophthalmopathy.

The sequenced sample was peripheral blood mononuclear cells (PBMCs), obtained at new diagnosis, from a patient treated with antithyroid drugs. The receptors shown here come from a woman between 25 and 40 years old with Graves disease.

As for this clonotype: This may stem from a read error, because a much larger clone lies one nucleotide away. This chain connects TRBV29-1 to TRBJ1-1, with D possibly matching TRBD1 (5 bases). The CDR3 spans 12 residues. From germline, CDR1 is SQVTM and CDR2 ANQGSEA. V was pared by 2 bases and J by 5 bases, with 9 bases between. CDR3 sequence reads: CSVELRGTEAFF. CDR3 DNA: TGCAGCGTTGAATTGAGGGGAACTGAAGCTTTCTTT.

Ten or more counts support this clonotype. The CDR3 sequence: CASSLRDWIVDEQYF. In DNA form, the CDR3 reads TGTGCCAGCAGCCTGAGGGACTGGATCGTAGACGAGCAGTACTTC. V and J are TRBV7-8 and TRBJ2-7, with D possibly matching TRBD2 (6 bases). The CDR3 length is 15 residues. In germline, CDR1 is SGHVS, CDR2 FQNEAQ. The germline V and J ends were trimmed by 5 bases and 5 bases, with 19 bases remaining between them.

This clonotype occurred many times. The chain is built from TRBV6-7 and TRBJ1-5, with 11 bases lining up with TRBD1. TRBV6-7 is identified as an open reading frame with a role that is uncertain. Trimming took 2 bases from V and 5 from J; bases not matched to a gene: 5. The CDR3 has 16 residues. Here the CDR3 DNA reads TGTGCCAGCAGTTACCCGGGACAGGGGGACGATCAGCCCCAGCATTTT. Protein: CASSYPGQGDDQPQHF.

In the case of this clonotype: One base away lies a much larger clone, so this may be a sequencing read error. The chain links TRBV6-1 to TRBJ1-5; possibly TRBD1 for D (5 bases). Germline loops: CDR1 MNHNS, CDR2 SASEGT. The CDR3 contains 14 residues. Trimming took 10 bases from V and 5 from J, leaving 18 bases between them. The CDR3 nucleotides are TGTGCCAACAGGCCCCGGGACGGATATCAGCCCCAGCATTTT. Translating gives CANRPRDGYQPQHF.

There are many counts of this clonotype. Its ends do not fully match the called genes, so a read error is possible. The genes are TRBV5-1 and TRBJ1-2; possible D gene TRBD1, 6 bases. CDR3 length equals 14 residues. CDR1 is SGHRS and CDR2 is YFSETQ in the germline V gene. CDR3 sequence (DNA): TGTGCCAGCAGCTCAACGGACAGCTCTGATGGCTACACCTTC. It is translated as CASSSTDSSDGYTF. Looking up the rest from reference TRBV5-1 and TRBJ1-2 gives the full variable domain: KAGVTQTPRYLIKTRGQQVTLSCSPISGHRSVSWYQQTPGQGLQFLFEYFSETQRNKGNFPGRFSGRQFSNSRSEMNVSTLELGDSALYLCASSSTDSSDGYTFGSGTRLTVV.

This clonotype was counted ten times or more. The chain joins TRBV10-3 to TRBJ1-6, with TRBD1 matching over 7 bases. Germline V CDR1 and CDR2: ENHRY, SYGVKD. The CDR3 is 12 amino acids. V lost 6 bases and J lost 16; bases outside the gene matches: 9. DNA for the CDR3: TGTGCCATCAGCGGTGACAGGGTCGGTCTCCACTTT. This encodes CAISGDRVGLHF.

Note on this clonotype: This may stem from a read error, because a much larger clone lies one nucleotide away. V gene TRBV28 combines with J gene TRBJ2-3, with TRBD1 as a possible D gene (6 bases). Germline V gene lookup returns CDR1 MDHEN and CDR2 SYDVKM. V was cut by 2 bases and J by 8 bases, with 17 bases left in between. The CDR3 is 15 residues long. CDR3 sequence: CASSLPGTRLRTQYF. CDR3 sequence (DNA): TGTGCCAGCAGTTTACCCGGGACAAGGTTGCGTACGCAGTATTTT. The variable domain in full, with the rest retrieved from reference TRBV28 and TRBJ2-3, is DVKVTQSSRYLVKRTGEKVFLECVQDMDHENMFWYRQDPGLGLRLIYFSYDVKMKEKGDIPEGYSVSREKKERFSLILESASTNQTSMYLCASSLPGTRLRTQYFGPGTRLTVL.

The genes are TRBV10-1 and TRBJ2-7, with unresolved D. Deletions cut 11 bases from V and 0 bases from J, with 17 bases between. CDR3 size: 14 residues. CDR1 and CDR2 from the germline V gene are WNHNN and SYGVQD (reference sequence). As DNA, the CDR3 is TGCGCCCTACCCACTGCGGACCTCTCCTACGAGCAGTACTTC. Its translation: CALPTADLSYEQYF.